This T cell receptor beta chain was captured by sequencing in a study of T cells in pancreatic ductal adenocarcinoma (dated by TCRdb to the late 2010s). For context, the study as a whole: Seeking insight into the adaptive T-cell response that arises naturally, the researchers examined how many CD8+ T cells infiltrated tumors of resected pancreatic ductal adenocarcinoma, where they sat, and what features they had, alongside the same properties of suppressive cells.

The pancreatic ductal adenocarcinoma patients who were selected had gone through surgery without receiving any neoadjuvant therapy. Peripheral blood was collected in heparin tubes, and PBMCs were isolated by histopaque density gradient and cryopreserved in around 9% DMSO. The DNeasy Blood and Tissue Kit, with Proteinase K and RNase treatment, was used to extract genomic DNA from 6 or 7 PBMC specimens and roughly 10 flash-frozen tumor specimens. The immunoSEQ hsTCRB kit was used to amplify TCR beta CDR3 regions from genomic DNA. An Illumina HiSeq system was used to carry out high-throughput TRB CDR3 sequencing. Per the source publication's procedure: The immunoSEQ software was used to analyze sequencing reads, and nonproductive sequences containing premature stops or frame-shifts were excluded. Clonality of the repertoire was calculated as one minus Shannon entropy normalized by log2 of the number of unique productive sequences. TCRdb stores this immuneACCESS table with in-frame sequences only. Part of the clones is absent; in the studies checked, under half of the shortfall reflects unresolved V genes, and no reason is known for the rest. D and trimming come from the DNA, and the V and J calls and clone size come from that table. Counted in this sample were approximately 11,000 clones; roughly 85% of them appeared once. The top ten clonotypes cover roughly 18% of the sample.

Spanning cysteine to phenylalanine, the CDR3 consists of 14 amino acids. CDR3 DNA is the only sequence kept; it has 42 bases, read in frame from the first base. V and J lose 1 base and 2 bases, and a span of 9 bases separates them. Sequences LGHNA (CDR1) and YNFKEQ (CDR2) are obtained from the germline V gene. Broad study findings and their caveats: Comparisons of clonality between tumor and blood may be biased because tumors are enriched in CD45RO+ effector T cells rather than naive T cells, which biases the comparison toward lower diversity. More total productive templates and around 7.4-fold more unique clonotypes were found in blood samples than in tumor samples. Since most pancreatic cancer patients present with inoperable disease, the resected cohort was skewed toward the minority of patients who had early-stage disease. There was no significant difference in T-cell clonality between tumor and blood, where mean clonality was about 0.112 for tumors and 0.055 to 0.09 for blood.

As for this clone: Its antigen is unknown. Base qualities are not at hand, and no much larger clone is one base apart.

Source material: PBMCs. The receptor was derived from a human donor with pancreatic ductal adenocarcinoma. The rearranged segments are TRBV4-2 and TRBJ2-7; a confident D gene designation cannot be given. The CDR3 amino acid sequence is: CASSQAASTYEQYF. The bases are TGTGCCAGCAGCCAAGCGGCCAGTACCTACGAGCAGTACTTC.